The 30 T cell receptor beta chains presented below share a single source sample, sequenced in a study of naive and memory T cell subsets. Four PCR rounds used nested alpha and beta constant region primers plus the SP2 primer. MiXCR, run by TCRdb on the 5' RACE reads, gives a single entry per CDR3 protein. The table shows 60,000 or so distinct CDR3 sequences, with 7.2% occurring only once. A UMI-containing oligonucleotide was joined by 3' ligation to the TCR cDNA template. The receptors here all came from a male donor in good health.

In this sample, this clonotype turned up many times. The CDR3 is CASRTDSVGQETQYF. DNA of the CDR3: TGCGCCAGCAGAACTGACTCAGTGGGGCAAGAGACCCAGTACTTC. This chain joins TRBV5-1 and TRBJ2-5; no reliable D call. The germline V gene has CDR1 SGHRS and CDR2 YFSETQ. The CDR3 runs 15 residues. Deletions cut 5 bases from V and 2 bases from J, with 16 bases between.

Many counts were recorded for this clonotype. Here the CDR3 DNA reads TGTGCCAGCACCCGGGACAGCACAGATACGCAGTATTTT. This gives the protein CASTRDSTDTQYF. The chain combines TRBV2 with TRBJ2-3; TRBD1 or TRBD2 may be the D gene (5 bases each). CDR3 length equals 13 residues. Trimming removed 7 bases at V and 0 bases at J, with 8 bases between. Germline V gene data show CDR1 as SNHLY and CDR2 as FYNNEI.

There are many counts of this clonotype. The genes are TRBV5-4 and TRBJ2-7; unclear D gene. The CDR3 loop spans 16 amino acids. Per germline, CDR1 SGHNT and CDR2 YYREEE (reference sequence). V was clipped by 2 bases and J by 2 bases, with 17 bases between them. CDR3 in amino acids: CASSLRTGVPPYEQYF. The CDR3, as DNA: TGTGCCAGCAGCTTACGGACGGGCGTGCCCCCCTACGAGCAGTACTTC.

This clonotype was seen at least ten times. V usage is TRBV2 and J usage is TRBJ2-4, with 16 bases that match TRBD2. The CDR3 covers 19 residues. Germline values: CDR1 SNHLY, CDR2 FYNNEI. The ends lost 6 bases at V and 0 bases at J; junction bases unmatched: 8. CDR3 nucleotides: TGTGCCAGCAGCGAGGGACTAGCGGGAGGGCCGGGAGCCAAAAACATTCAGTACTTC. Translation gives CASSEGLAGGPGAKNIQYF.

V gene TRBV12-3 or TRBV12-4 combines with J gene TRBJ2-5, with a tentative D call TRBD1 (5 bases). The V and J ends lost 6 bases and 2 bases respectively, with 16 bases between them. This CDR3 spans 15 amino acids. CDR3 in DNA: TGTGCCAGCAGCCCGATATGGGGCGTACAAGAGACCCAGTACTTC. Its translation: CASSPIWGVQETQYF.

Ten or more counts support this clonotype. The rearrangement links TRBV11-2 to TRBJ2-2, with 11 positions matching TRBD1. J lost 7 bases, V lost 5 bases, and 3 bases had no gene match. The CDR3 extends over 14 amino acids. Germline values: CDR1 SGHAT, CDR2 FQNNGV. CDR3 region: CASSRTGGGGELFF. CDR3 bases: TGTGCCAGCAGCAGGACAGGGGGCGGCGGGGAGCTGTTTTTT.

This clonotype was found many times. The chain links TRBV20-1 to TRBJ2-1; the D gene is possibly TRBD2 (6 bases). This CDR3 has 13 residues. V was pared by 1 base and J by 8 bases, with 12 bases between. CDR1 and CDR2 (germline): DFQATT, SNEGSKA (reference sequence). The CDR3 reads CSARAVAVHEQFF. DNA of the CDR3: TGCAGTGCTAGAGCGGTAGCGGTCCATGAGCAGTTCTTC.

The rearrangement uses TRBV14 and TRBJ2-1; 7 positions match TRBD1. The ends lost 0 bases at V and 11 bases at J; junction bases unmatched: 1. The CDR3 extends over 12 amino acids. Germline CDR1 is SGHDN and CDR2 is FVKESK. The CDR3 sequence: CASSQETGKQFF. The CDR3 coding sequence is TGTGCCAGCAGCCAAGAGACAGGGAAGCAGTTCTTC.

This clonotype came up a few times. The CDR3 sequence: CSASEALEQFF. The DNA of the CDR3 is TGCAGTGCTAGCGAAGCGCTTGAGCAGTTCTTC. This chain joins TRBV20-1 and TRBJ2-1; D remains ambiguous. This CDR3 is 11 amino acids long. Deletions cut 3 bases from V and 9 bases from J, with 9 bases between. Per the germline V gene, CDR1 is DFQATT and CDR2 is SNEGSKA (reference sequence).

The rearrangement joins TRBV3-1 to TRBJ2-7, with 8 bases aligning to TRBD2. The CDR3 is 13 amino acids. The junction had 7 bases not matched to a gene; V was cut back by 2 bases and J by 10 bases. From germline, CDR1 is LGHDT and CDR2 YNNKEL (reference sequence). CDR3 protein: CASSQISGTKQYF. In DNA form, the CDR3 reads TGTGCCAGCAGCCAAATTAGCGGGACAAAACAGTACTTC.

This chain uses TRBV19 with TRBJ1-2; no clear D. The CDR3 has 16 residues. The germline V gene has CDR1 LNHDA and CDR2 SQIVND (reference sequence). Deletions cut 1 base from V and 0 bases from J, with 12 bases between. The CDR3 nucleotides read TGTGCCAGTAGTATAGCTGGCGGAGCCGCTAACTATGGCTACACCTTC. Amino acids: CASSIAGGAANYGYTF.

This clonotype was counted at least ten times. J is TRBJ2-5 and V is TRBV12-3 or TRBV12-4, with 11 bases lining up with TRBD1. CDR3 length equals 14 residues. V trimming: 5 bases; J trimming: 5 bases; junction bases outside the gene matches: 4. Written as DNA, the CDR3 is TGTGCCAGCAGTATGGGACAGGGGGAGGAGACCCAGTACTTC. Its translation: CASSMGQGEETQYF.

This clonotype was counted ten times or more. DNA of the CDR3: TGTGCCAGCAGAGGGGGACTAGCGGGGGGTGAGACCCAGTACTTC. Amino acid sequence: CASRGGLAGGETQYF. This chain uses TRBV12-3 or TRBV12-4 with TRBJ2-5; 15 nucleotides match TRBD2. This CDR3 spans 15 amino acids. Losses at the gene ends were 6 bases for V and 5 bases for J; bases not matched to a gene: 4.

This chain connects TRBV30 to TRBJ1-2; TRBD1 agrees at 7 bases. This CDR3 has 16 amino acids. Germline CDR1 and CDR2: GTSNPN and SVGIG (reference sequence). J lost 2 bases, V lost 0 bases, and 9 bases had no gene match. CDR3 nucleotides: TGTGCCTGGAGTGTAGGGGGAGGGGGCACCAACTATGGCTACACCTTC. Protein product: CAWSVGGGGTNYGYTF. The full variable domain, rest sourced from reference TRBV30 and TRBJ1-2, is SQTIHQWPATLVQPVGSPLSLECTVEGTSNPNLYWYRQAAGRGLQLLFYSVGIGQISSEVPQNLSASRPQDRQFILSSKKLLLSDSGFYLCAWSVGGGGTNYGYTFGSGTRLTVV.

The table lists this clonotype with many counts. The J gene is TRBJ2-3, the V gene TRBV5-1; D might be TRBD2 (5 bases). CDR3 size: 16 residues. CDR1 and CDR2 (germline): SGHRS, YFSETQ. The ends were cut back, 4 bases at V and 0 bases at J, with 15 bases in the middle. As DNA, the CDR3 is TGCGCCAGCAGCCCAGGACTCGTTCAGAGCACAGATACGCAGTATTTT. Translating it yields CASSPGLVQSTDTQYF.

This clonotype was observed at least ten times. V and J are TRBV27 and TRBJ1-1; the D gene is possibly TRBD1 (6 bases). Trimming took off 6 bases at V and 5 bases at J, with 13 bases between the two ends. The CDR3 length is 13 residues. Per the germline V gene, CDR1 is MNHEY and CDR2 is SMNVEV (reference sequence). The CDR3 DNA is TGTGCCAGCAGGACACACCAGGGGACTGAAGCTTTCTTT. Protein: CASRTHQGTEAFF.

This clonotype was picked up many times. This rearrangement joins TRBV5-1 to TRBJ2-3, with D unresolved. CDR3 length: 15 amino acids. The ends were cut back, 0 bases at V and 1 base at J, with 9 bases in the middle. Germline V gives CDR1 SGHRS, CDR2 YFSETQ. As DNA, the CDR3 is TGCGCCAGCAGCTTGGCGGGCACGCGCACAGATACGCAGTATTTT. Its protein is CASSLAGTRTDTQYF. Together with reference TRBV5-1 and TRBJ2-3, the CDR3 gives the full variable domain: KAGVTQTPRYLIKTRGQQVTLSCSPISGHRSVSWYQQTPGQGLQFLFEYFSETQRNKGNFPGRFSGRQFSNSRSEMNVSTLELGDSALYLCASSLAGTRTDTQYFGPGTRLTVL.

This clonotype came up a few times. This sequence joins TRBV7-2 and TRBJ2-3; a possible D gene is TRBD2 (6 bases). The CDR3 is 16 residues long. The V gene's germline CDR1 is SGHTA and CDR2 FQGNSA. Trimming removed 0 bases from V and 4 bases from J, with 14 bases in between. Here the CDR3 reads CASSLALPGLADTQYF. The CDR3 nucleotides read TGTGCCAGCAGCTTAGCCCTCCCGGGACTGGCAGATACGCAGTATTTT.

This clonotype has ten or more counts. CDR3 sequence: CASSLAGGTEAFF. CDR3 DNA sequence: TGTGCCAGCAGCTTAGCGGGGGGCACTGAAGCTTTCTTT. This chain connects TRBV11-3 to TRBJ1-1, with D possibly matching TRBD1 (5 bases). V was pared by 1 base and J by 4 bases, with 7 bases between. Per germline, CDR1 SGHNT and CDR2 YENEEA. This CDR3 has 13 amino acids.

This clonotype was counted a few times. The chain uses TRBV5-1 and TRBJ2-3, with D perhaps TRBD1 or TRBD2 (5 bases each). This CDR3 is built from 14 residues. CDR1 and CDR2 from the germline V gene are SGHRS and YFSETQ. Trimming pared 4 bases from V and 6 bases from J, leaving 15 bases between. The DNA for the CDR3 is TGCGCCAGCAGCCAGGACAAGGGAGACGATACGCAGTATTTT. Translated, it gives CASSQDKGDDTQYF.

This clonotype occurred a few times. The J gene is TRBJ2-7, the V gene TRBV4-1; 7 nucleotides align to TRBD1. The germline V gene has CDR1 MGHRA and CDR2 YSYEKL. The CDR3 loop spans 18 amino acids. The V segment lost 1 base and the J segment 2 bases; nucleotides outside the gene matches: 14. The CDR3 nucleotides are TGCGCCAGCAGCCAAGCTAGGGACAGACAATTTCTGACCTACGAGCAGTACTTC. Its protein product is CASSQARDRQFLTYEQYF.

V usage is TRBV19 and J usage is TRBJ2-1; D remains unclear. CDR3 length equals 12 residues. Trimming stripped 3 bases from V and 9 bases from J, with 9 bases between. CDR1 and CDR2 from the germline V gene are LNHDA and SQIVND (reference sequence). Here the CDR3 reads CASSMGPSEQFF. CDR3 bases: TGTGCCAGTAGTATGGGTCCTAGTGAGCAGTTCTTC.

This clonotype showed up many times. The V gene is TRBV7-9, the J gene TRBJ2-5, with TRBD1 identical over 7 bases. The CDR3 totals 15 residues. V shed 5 bases, J shed 2 bases, and the junction held 8 bases outside the gene matches. Per germline, CDR1 SEHNR and CDR2 FQNEAQ (reference sequence). CDR3 DNA sequence: TGTGCCAGCAGCCAAACGTGGGACAGTCAAGAGACCCAGTACTTC. Translation gives CASSQTWDSQETQYF.

This chain uses TRBV6-2 or TRBV6-3 with TRBJ2-7; unclear D gene. Per germline, CDR1 MNHEY and CDR2 SVGEGT. The CDR3 runs to 11 residues. V lost 4 bases and J 2 bases, leaving 3 bases between the germline ends. In nucleotides, the CDR3 is TGTGCCAGCAGTTGGACCTACGAGCAGTACTTC. Protein sequence: CASSWTYEQYF.

V gene TRBV5-1 combines with J gene TRBJ1-1, with 9 positions matching TRBD1. CDR1 SGHRS and CDR2 YFSETQ come from the germline V gene. The CDR3 spans 14 residues. The V segment lost 2 bases and the J segment 4 bases; nucleotides outside the gene matches: 3. CDR3 sequence reads: CASSFDRGTTEAFF. The CDR3 DNA is TGCGCCAGCAGCTTTGACAGGGGGACCACTGAAGCTTTCTTT.

In the case of this clonotype: The conserved closing phenylalanine or tryptophan is absent in this CDR3, likely reflecting a read error. V usage is TRBV12-3 or TRBV12-4 and J usage is TRBJ2-7; 9 bases map to TRBD1. The CDR3 length is 14 residues. The V gene end was trimmed by 7 bases and the J gene end by 6 bases; junction bases not matched to a gene: 10. The CDR3 bases are TGTGCCAGCATCCGGACAGGGGACCCCCTCGAGCAGTACTCC. Translating gives CASIRTGDPLEQYS.

The V gene is TRBV6-4, the J gene TRBJ1-2; 7 nucleotides align to TRBD1. The CDR3 has 13 amino acids. From germline, CDR1 is MRHNA and CDR2 SNTAGT. V gave up 5 bases and J gave up 3 bases; unmatched junction bases: 3. The CDR3 region has the DNA TGTGCCAGCAGTCGGGGGACAGACTATGGCTACACCTTC. Translation: CASSRGTDYGYTF.

The genes are TRBV19 and TRBJ2-3; weak D call: TRBD2 (5 bases). The CDR3 has 13 residues. Germline V gene lookup returns CDR1 LNHDA and CDR2 SQIVND (reference sequence). Trimming left V 8 bases short and J 5 bases short, with 14 bases between. CDR3 nucleotide sequence: TGTGCCAGTCTTAGCCTAGCCGAAGATACGCAGTATTTT. Encoded protein: CASLSLAEDTQYF.

This clonotype was counted only a few times. The chain joins TRBV2 to TRBJ1-4, with D possibly matching TRBD1 (6 bases). This CDR3 comprises 13 residues. Trimming cost V 7 bases and J 8 bases, with 14 bases left between them. Germline CDR1 SNHLY, CDR2 FYNNEI. This chain's CDR3 is CASIPQGREKLFF. The DNA of the CDR3 is TGTGCCAGCATCCCCCAGGGGAGGGAAAAACTGTTTTTT.

This sequence joins TRBV13 and TRBJ2-7; D may be TRBD2 (6 bases). Germline loops: CDR1 PRHDT, CDR2 FYEKMQ (reference sequence). V lost 0 bases and J 6 bases, leaving 12 bases between the germline ends. The CDR3 extends over 14 amino acids. The CDR3 DNA sequence: TGTGCCAGCAGCTTAGGTGGGGCCGGGGGCGAGCAGTACTTC. Its protein is CASSLGGAGGEQYF.